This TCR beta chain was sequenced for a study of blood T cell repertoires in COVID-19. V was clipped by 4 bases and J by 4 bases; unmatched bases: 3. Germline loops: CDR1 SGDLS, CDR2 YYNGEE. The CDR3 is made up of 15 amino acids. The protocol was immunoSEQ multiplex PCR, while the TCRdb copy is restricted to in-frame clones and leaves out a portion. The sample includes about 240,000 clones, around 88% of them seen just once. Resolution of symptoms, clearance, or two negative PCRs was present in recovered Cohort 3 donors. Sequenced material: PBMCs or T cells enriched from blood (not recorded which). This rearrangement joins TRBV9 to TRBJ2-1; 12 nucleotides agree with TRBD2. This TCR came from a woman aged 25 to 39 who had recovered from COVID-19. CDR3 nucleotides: TGTGCCAGCAGCCTAGCGGGAGGGCCTTACAATGAGCAGTTCTTC. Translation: CASSLAGGPYNEQFF.